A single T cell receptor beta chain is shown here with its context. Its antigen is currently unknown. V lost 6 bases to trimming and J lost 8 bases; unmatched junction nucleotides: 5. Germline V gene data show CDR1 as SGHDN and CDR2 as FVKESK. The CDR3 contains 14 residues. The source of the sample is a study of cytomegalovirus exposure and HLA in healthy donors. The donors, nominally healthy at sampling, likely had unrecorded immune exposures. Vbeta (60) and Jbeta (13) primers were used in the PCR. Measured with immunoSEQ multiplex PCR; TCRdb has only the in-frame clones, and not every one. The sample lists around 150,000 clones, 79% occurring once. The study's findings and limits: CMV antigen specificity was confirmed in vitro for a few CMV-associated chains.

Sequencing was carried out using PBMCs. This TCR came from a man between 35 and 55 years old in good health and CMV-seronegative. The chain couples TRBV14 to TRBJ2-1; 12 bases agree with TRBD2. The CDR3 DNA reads TGTGCCAGCAGGGCGACTAGCGGGAGCCATGAGCAGTTCTTC. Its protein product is CASRATSGSHEQFF.